The clone carrying this T cell receptor beta chain has a handful of counts. Trimming shortened V by 2 bases and J by 10 bases, and 18 bases separated the two germline ends. The V gene's germline CDR1 is MNHNS and CDR2 SASEGT. The CDR3 length is 15 residues. This record belongs to a study of control samples from healthy donors and cancer patients. Produced via immunoSEQ multiplex PCR; TCRdb's table is partial and in-frame only. Of 120,000 or so clones listed, roughly 91% are singletons. The chain recombines TRBV6-1 with TRBJ1-5, with a tentative D call TRBD1 (6 bases). The sequenced sample was blood. The receptor was derived from a man in his forties in good health. The CDR3 sequence: CASSEWGRGEDPQHF. The CDR3 DNA sequence: TGTGCCAGCAGTGAATGGGGCAGGGGAGAAGACCCCCAGCATTTT.